Presented here are 27 T cell receptor beta chains from one specimen sequenced in a study of metastatic and nonmetastatic thyroid tumors. Thyroid surgery was performed in patients who had received no treatment beforehand. Via MiXCR, TCRdb re-called the PCR reads. The sample lists about 62,000 clones; approximately 4.1% were seen once. Sample: blood. Receptor source: a female donor with papillary thyroid cancer or a benign thyroid nodule (not recorded which). Some clones in this sample may be carry-over from other donors' samples.

A word on this clone: Since a much larger clone is just one base distant, this may be a read error. V is TRBV4-2 and J is TRBJ2-1, with 7 bases that match TRBD2. Germline values: CDR1 LGHNA, CDR2 YNFKEQ. J lost 2 bases, V lost 7 bases, and 17 bases had no gene match. CDR3 length: 18 amino acids. CDR3 bases: TGTGCCAGCAACCATTCCTTGGGATGGGCGGGAGCCTACAATGAGCAGTTCTTC. The encoded protein is CASNHSLGWAGAYNEQFF.

This clone was seen many times. J is TRBJ2-1 and V is TRBV7-2; 14 nucleotides align to TRBD2. V dropped 5 bases and J dropped 2; count of bases not matched to a gene: 11. Germline V gives CDR1 SGHTA, CDR2 FQGNSA. This CDR3 comprises 19 residues. CDR3 nucleotide sequence: TGTGCCAGCAGCCCGTCGGGACTAGCGGGAGTGAGGACCTACAATGAGCAGTTCTTC. Translating it yields CASSPSGLAGVRTYNEQFF.

The chain employs TRBV6-1 and TRBJ2-7; D gene unclear. The CDR3 loop spans 15 amino acids. V was pared by 5 bases and J by 3 bases, with 17 bases between. CDR1 and CDR2 (germline): MNHNS, SASEGT. The CDR3 sequence is CASSLLEIGSYEQYF. CDR3 nucleotide sequence: TGTGCCAGCAGTCTCTTAGAGATCGGTAGCTACGAGCAGTACTTC.

This clone showed up just a few times. V and J are TRBV6-2 or TRBV6-3 and TRBJ1-5; no clear D. With 7 bases removed from V and 6 bases from J, the gap between germline ends came to 13 bases. From germline, CDR1 is MNHEY and CDR2 SVGEGT. This CDR3 region has 13 residues. CDR3 residues: CASKTDWSQPQHF. The CDR3 region has the DNA TGTGCCAGCAAAACCGACTGGAGTCAGCCCCAGCATTTT.

This clone was picked up a small number of times. This chain uses TRBV7-9 with TRBJ1-4, with 7 bases identical to TRBD1. The germline gives CDR1 SEHNR, CDR2 FQNEAQ (reference sequence). The ends lost 10 bases at V and 4 bases at J; junction bases unmatched: 12. The CDR3 is 15 residues long. The CDR3 here is CANRSDREDNEKLFF. The CDR3 DNA follows: TGTGCCAACAGATCCGACAGGGAGGATAATGAAAAACTGTTTTTT.

There are many counts of this clone. The V gene is TRBV11-3, the J gene TRBJ2-5; D ambiguous. V was pared by 0 bases and J by 3 bases, with 8 bases between. CDR1 SGHNT and CDR2 YENEEA come from the germline V gene. The length of the CDR3 is 14 residues. The CDR3 loop is CASSLDGPEETQYF. The CDR3 bases are TGTGCCAGCAGCTTAGATGGGCCCGAAGAGACCCAGTACTTC.

The table lists this clone with a few counts. The rearrangement links TRBV19 to TRBJ2-7, with 11 bases identical to TRBD2. The CDR3 spans 15 residues. The germline V gene encodes CDR1 LNHDA and CDR2 SQIVND (reference sequence). V was clipped by 5 bases and J by 0 bases; unmatched bases: 3. The CDR3 region is CASSATSGSSYEQYF. CDR3 coding DNA: TGTGCCAGTAGTGCTACTAGCGGGAGCTCCTACGAGCAGTACTTC.

This clone was observed many times. This chain uses TRBV2 with TRBJ1-5; D possibly corresponds to TRBD1 (6 bases). This CDR3 has 13 amino acids. Germline CDR1 reads SNHLY; CDR2 reads FYNNEI. V gave up 8 bases and J gave up 6 bases, with 14 bases separating them. CDR3 sequence: CASVGGRGQPQHF. DNA of the CDR3: TGTGCCAGCGTTGGGGGCCGAGGTCAGCCCCAGCATTTT. The complete variable domain, with remaining parts taken from reference TRBV2 and TRBJ1-5, reads EPEVTQTPSHQVTQMGQEVILRCVPISNHLYFYWYRQILGQKVEFLVSFYNNEISEKSEIFDDQFSVERPDGSNFTLKIRSTKLEDSAMYFCASVGGRGQPQHFGDGTRLSIL.

In this sample, this clone turned up many times. The chain joins TRBV19 to TRBJ1-5; tentative D call: TRBD1 (6 bases). Trimming removed 1 base at V and 6 bases at J, with 19 bases between. Germline CDR1 and CDR2: LNHDA and SQIVND (reference sequence). This CDR3 is 17 amino acids long. The CDR3 reads CASSIVFMIQGSQPQHF. The CDR3 DNA reads TGTGCCAGTAGTATAGTCTTTATGATCCAGGGGTCTCAGCCCCAGCATTTT. Together with reference TRBV19 and TRBJ1-5, the CDR3 gives the full variable domain: DGGITQSPKYLFRKEGQNVTLSCEQNLNHDAMYWYRQDPGQGLRLIYYSQIVNDFQKGDIAEGYSVSREKKESFPLTVTSAQKNPTAFYLCASSIVFMIQGSQPQHFGDGTRLSIL.

This clone appeared many times. The rearrangement links TRBV28 to TRBJ2-1, with D possibly TRBD1 on 6 matching bases. The CDR3 spans 18 residues. Germline CDR1 and CDR2: MDHEN and SYDVKM. V lost 4 bases to trimming and J lost 0 bases, with 19 bases between them. CDR3 DNA: TGTGCCAGCAGTTCAATCTTCATCCGGGACAACTCCTACAATGAGCAGTTCTTC. This translates into CASSSIFIRDNSYNEQFF.

This clone was seen more than once but under ten times. The genes are TRBV19 and TRBJ2-7, with D possibly matching TRBD1 (6 bases). Germline CDR1 LNHDA, CDR2 SQIVND (reference sequence). This CDR3 comprises 16 residues. V shed 6 bases and J shed 4 bases, with 22 bases lying between them. This chain's CDR3 is CASRGDTGHYIYEQYF. The CDR3 DNA reads as TGTGCCAGTAGAGGCGATACAGGGCATTATATATACGAGCAGTACTTC. The entire variable domain, with the rest obtained from reference TRBV19 and TRBJ2-7, is as follows: DGGITQSPKYLFRKEGQNVTLSCEQNLNHDAMYWYRQDPGQGLRLIYYSQIVNDFQKGDIAEGYSVSREKKESFPLTVTSAQKNPTAFYLCASRGDTGHYIYEQYFGPGTRLTVT.

There are many counts of this clone. J is TRBJ2-5 and V is TRBV7-8; no clear D gene. This CDR3 is built from 15 residues. CDR1 is SGHVS, CDR2 FQNEAQ, per germline. V shed 7 bases and J shed 4 bases, with 19 bases lying between them. CDR3 nucleotides: TGTGCCAGCAAACTTAGGCGAGGATTTATAGAGACCCAGTACTTC. Protein sequence: CASKLRRGFIETQYF.

V usage is TRBV6-2 or TRBV6-3 and J usage is TRBJ1-5; tentatively, D is TRBD1 (5 bases). Germline V gene data show CDR1 as MNHEY and CDR2 as SVGEGT. V was shortened by 4 bases and J by 9 bases, with 16 bases between the two germline ends. The CDR3 covers 14 residues. DNA for the CDR3: TGTGCCAGCAGTTTGACGGGGGACCGGAGGCCCCAGCATTTT. Protein sequence: CASSLTGDRRPQHF.

This clone appeared many times. The V and J genes are TRBV5-4 and TRBJ1-5; 7 nucleotides agree with TRBD1. Unmatched junction bases numbered 0, after V lost 2 bases and J lost 1 base. The CDR3 extends over 14 amino acids. CDR1 and CDR2 from the germline V gene are SGHNT and YYREEE (reference sequence). CDR3 bases: TGTGCCAGCAGCTTACAGGGGAGCAATCAGCCCCAGCATTTT. Amino acid sequence: CASSLQGSNQPQHF.

Comment on this clone: With a much larger clone just one base away, this may be a read error. The identical CDR3 is also encoded by other nucleotide sequences in the sample. The chain joins TRBV10-3 to TRBJ1-5; 9 positions match TRBD1. The CDR3 covers 14 residues. Trimming at V came to 6 bases and at J to 3 bases, leaving 3 bases not matched to a gene. CDR1 and CDR2 (germline): ENHRY, SYGVKD. CDR3 bases: TGTGCCATCAGCAGGACAGGGGACAATCAGCCCCAGCATTTT. Amino acids: CAISRTGDNQPQHF.

Regarding this clone: At one end the junction does not follow the germline gene, possibly because of a read error. The same CDR3 also results from other DNA sequences found in this sample. The chain couples TRBV12-3 or TRBV12-4 to TRBJ1-2; D is undetermined. CDR3 length equals 16 residues. The CDR3 here is CASSPVRLPENYGYTF. The CDR3 coding sequence is TGTGCTAGCAGTCCGGTCCGTCTTCCAGAGAACTATGGCTACACCTTC.

There are a few counts of this clone. The chain has TRBV20-1 and TRBJ2-7; TRBD1 or TRBD2 may be the D gene (5 bases each). The CDR3 spans 12 residues. CDR1 and CDR2 (germline): DFQATT, SNEGSKA (reference sequence). V shed 3 bases and J shed 2 bases, with 8 bases lying between them. The CDR3 loop is CSASREPYEQYF. CDR3 coding DNA: TGCAGTGCTAGCAGGGAGCCCTACGAGCAGTACTTC.

This clone came up many times. The gene calls are TRBV27 and TRBJ1-5, with 11 bases lining up with TRBD1. Per germline, CDR1 MNHEY and CDR2 SMNVEV (reference sequence). The V and J ends lost 6 bases and 9 bases, in that order; junction bases with no gene match: 10. CDR3 length: 15 amino acids. CDR3 DNA sequence: TGTGCCAGCAGGCCTCGATGGACAGGGGGCTTGCCCCAGCATTTT. Residues: CASRPRWTGGLPQHF.

This clone was picked up many times. V and J are TRBV11-3 and TRBJ2-3, with D perhaps matching TRBD2 (6 bases). Germline CDR1 and CDR2: SGHNT and YENEEA. Trimming removed 5 bases from V and 4 bases from J, with 10 bases in between. The CDR3 extends over 13 amino acids. In DNA, the CDR3 is TGTGCCAGCAGCGTTAGCGGAGCAGATACGCAGTATTTT. The encoded protein is CASSVSGADTQYF. Full variable domain (remainder filled in from reference TRBV11-3 and TRBJ2-3): EAGVVQSPRYKIIEKKQPVAFWCNPISGHNTLYWYLQNLGQGPELLIRYENEEAVDDSQLPKDRFSAERLKGVDSTLKIQPAELGDSAVYLCASSVSGADTQYFGPGTRLTVL.

A remark on this clone: Being one base from a much bigger clone, this may be a read error. This chain links TRBV5-6 with TRBJ1-6; the match to TRBD1 covers 7 bases. Germline V CDR1 and CDR2: SGHDT, YYEEEE. CDR3 length equals 16 residues. V shed 4 bases and J 5 bases; nucleotides not matched to a gene: 9. The DNA for the CDR3 is TGTGCCAGCAGCCGCAGCGGACAGGCGGATAATTCACCCCTCCACTTT. Protein sequence: CASSRSGQADNSPLHF.

In this sample, this clone turned up many times. J is TRBJ1-2 and V is TRBV20-1; D is undetermined. Per the germline V gene, CDR1 is DFQATT and CDR2 is SNEGSKA (reference sequence). V was trimmed by 0 bases and J by 0 bases, leaving 5 bases between them. The CDR3 runs to 13 residues. The CDR3, as DNA: TGCAGTGCTAGAGAACGGGCTAACTATGGCTACACCTTC. This translates into CSARERANYGYTF.

This clone was detected many times. In nucleotides, the CDR3 is TGCAGTGCTAAAAAGACTAGCGGGAGGGCCGTTACGCAGTATTTT. This codes for CSAKKTSGRAVTQYF. The chain is built from TRBV20-1 and TRBJ2-3, with 14 bases lining up with TRBD2. This CDR3 region has 15 residues. CDR1 is DFQATT, CDR2 SNEGSKA, per germline (reference sequence). V gave up 4 bases and J gave up 8 bases; unmatched junction bases: 8.

This clone was observed at least ten times. This chain joins TRBV11-2 and TRBJ2-3; D not certain. CDR1 SGHAT and CDR2 FQNNGV come from the germline V gene. Trimming removed 1 base from V and 0 bases from J, with 8 bases in between. The CDR3 consists of 15 residues. In DNA, the CDR3 is TGTGCCAGCAGCTTAGTGGTGACTAGCACAGATACGCAGTATTTT. Residues: CASSLVVTSTDTQYF. Full variable domain (missing parts from reference TRBV11-2 and TRBJ2-3): EAGVAQSPRYKIIEKRQSVAFWCNPISGHATLYWYQQILGQGPKLLIQFQNNGVVDDSQLPKDRFSAERLKGVDSTLKIQPAKLEDSAVYLCASSLVVTSTDTQYFGPGTRLTVL.

Ten or more counts support this clone. This chain uses TRBV12-3 or TRBV12-4 with TRBJ2-1; the D is unclear. The CDR3 extends over 12 amino acids. The ends were cut back, 5 bases at V and 5 bases at J, with 7 bases in the middle. DNA of the CDR3: TGTGCCAGCAGTCGACCTAACAATGAGCAGTTCTTC. Protein: CASSRPNNEQFF.

This clone was counted at least ten times. The gene calls are TRBV10-3 and TRBJ2-2; D unclear. V lost 0 bases and J 7 bases, leaving 9 bases between the germline ends. The CDR3 has 14 amino acids. Germline V gene lookup returns CDR1 ENHRY and CDR2 SYGVKD. The CDR3 sequence: CAISESTEIGELFF. For the CDR3, the DNA is TGTGCCATCAGTGAGTCAACAGAAATCGGGGAGCTGTTTTTT.

Turning to this clone: This may come from a read error, since a much larger clone is one base off. The chain employs TRBV29-1 and TRBJ2-1, with 11 bases matching TRBD2. Germline CDR1 is SQVTM and CDR2 is ANQGSEA. This CDR3 has 17 residues. The CDR3, as DNA: TGCAGCGTTCTTCTATGGACTAGCGGGCGCTCCTACGATGAGCAGTTCTTC. Residues: CSVLLWTSGRSYDEQFF.

The chain combines TRBV12-3 or TRBV12-4 with TRBJ1-1; 8 bases line up with TRBD1. This CDR3 is built from 13 residues. V trimming: 3 bases; J trimming: 11 bases; junction bases outside the gene matches: 8. CDR3 amino acids: CASSFRDRPLAFF. The CDR3 DNA follows: TGTGCCAGCAGTTTCCGGGACAGGCCCCTGGCTTTCTTT.